The clone carrying this TCR beta chain showed up many times. The data were obtained in a study of blood T cell repertoires in COVID-19. Study-wide context: The origin of the acute and convalescent COVID-19 samples was the United States, Italy and Spain. Sources were T cells, B-cell-depleted T cells, or PBMCs; the material itself was cDNA or gDNA.

Using immunoSEQ multiplex PCR, the repertoire was profiled, and TCRdb retains in-frame clones only, with some absent. The table includes over 250,000 clones, over 75% detected once. The CDR3 contains 13 residues. Trimming pared 5 bases from V and 4 bases from J, leaving 11 bases between. Per the germline V gene, CDR1 is LNHDA and CDR2 is SQIVND (reference sequence). V gene TRBV19 combines with J gene TRBJ1-1; no definite D call. The sequenced sample was peripheral blood. This receptor was taken from a human donor in a cohort sampled during active COVID-19. The CDR3 sequence: CASSQVGGTEAFF. The DNA for the CDR3 is TGTGCCAGTAGTCAAGTTGGAGGCACTGAAGCTTTCTTT.